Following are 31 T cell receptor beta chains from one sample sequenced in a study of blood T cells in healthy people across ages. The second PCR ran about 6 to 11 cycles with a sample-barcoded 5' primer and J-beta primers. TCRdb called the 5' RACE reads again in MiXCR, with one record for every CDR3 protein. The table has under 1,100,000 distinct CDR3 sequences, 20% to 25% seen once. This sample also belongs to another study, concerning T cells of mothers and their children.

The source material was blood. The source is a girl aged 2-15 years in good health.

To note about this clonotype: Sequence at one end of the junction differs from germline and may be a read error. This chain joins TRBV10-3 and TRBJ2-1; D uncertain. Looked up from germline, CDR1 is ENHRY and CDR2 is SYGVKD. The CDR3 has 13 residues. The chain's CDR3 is CAISESNHNEQFF. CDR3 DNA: TGTGCCATCAGTGAGTCGAACCACAATGAGCAGTTTTTC.

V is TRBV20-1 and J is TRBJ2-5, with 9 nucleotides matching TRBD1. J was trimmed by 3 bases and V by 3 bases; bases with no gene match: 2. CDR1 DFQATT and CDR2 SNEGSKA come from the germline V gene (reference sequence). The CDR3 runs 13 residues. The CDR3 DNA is TGCAGTGCTAGCGGGGACAGGGAAGAGACCCAGTACTTC. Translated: CSASGDREETQYF.

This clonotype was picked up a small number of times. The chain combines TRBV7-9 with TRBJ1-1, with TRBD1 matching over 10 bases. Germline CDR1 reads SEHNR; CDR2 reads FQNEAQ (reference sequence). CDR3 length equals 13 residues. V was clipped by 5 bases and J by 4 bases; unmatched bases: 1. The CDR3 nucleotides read TGTGCCAGCAGCGGACAGGGGGTCACTGAAGCTTTCTTT. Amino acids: CASSGQGVTEAFF.

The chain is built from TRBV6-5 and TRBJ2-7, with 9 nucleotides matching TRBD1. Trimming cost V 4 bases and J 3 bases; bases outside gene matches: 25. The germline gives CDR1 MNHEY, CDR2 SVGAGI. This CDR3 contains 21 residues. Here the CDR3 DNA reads TGTGCCAGCAGTTCCAAAAGGCCCGGGACAGGGTACTATAGGGCGTTCTACGAGCAGTACTTC. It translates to CASSSKRPGTGYYRAFYEQYF.

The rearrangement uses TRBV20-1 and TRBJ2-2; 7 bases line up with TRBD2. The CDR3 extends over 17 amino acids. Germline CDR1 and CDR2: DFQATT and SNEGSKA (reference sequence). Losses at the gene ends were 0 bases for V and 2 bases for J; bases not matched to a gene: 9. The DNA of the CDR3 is TGCAGTGCTAGAGATTCCCAGCGGGACTTTAACACCGGGGAGCTGTTTTTT. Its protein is CSARDSQRDFNTGELFF.

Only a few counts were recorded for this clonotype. CDR3 loop: CASSLSIADSSYNEQFF. The CDR3, as DNA: TGTGCCAGCAGCTTGAGTATAGCGGATAGCTCCTACAATGAGCAGTTCTTC. The chain has TRBV7-8 and TRBJ2-1; possibly TRBD2 for D (6 bases). In germline, CDR1 is SGHVS, CDR2 FQNEAQ. The CDR3 extends over 17 amino acids. Trimming removed 3 bases at V and 0 bases at J, with 15 bases between.

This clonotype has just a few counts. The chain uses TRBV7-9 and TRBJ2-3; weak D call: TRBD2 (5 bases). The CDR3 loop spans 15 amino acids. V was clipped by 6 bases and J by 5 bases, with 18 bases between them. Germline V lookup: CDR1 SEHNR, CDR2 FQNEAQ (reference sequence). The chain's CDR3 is CASRSRETSGDTQYF. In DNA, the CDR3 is TGTGCCAGCAGAAGTAGGGAGACCTCTGGAGATACGCAGTATTTT.

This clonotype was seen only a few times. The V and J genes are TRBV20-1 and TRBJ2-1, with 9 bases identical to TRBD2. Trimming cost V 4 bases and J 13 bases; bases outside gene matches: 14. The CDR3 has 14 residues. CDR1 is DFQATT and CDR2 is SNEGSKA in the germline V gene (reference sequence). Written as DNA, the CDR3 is TGCAGTGCTAATGGTCCTAGCGGGGCCCCCCACCAGTTCTTC. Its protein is CSANGPSGAPHQFF.

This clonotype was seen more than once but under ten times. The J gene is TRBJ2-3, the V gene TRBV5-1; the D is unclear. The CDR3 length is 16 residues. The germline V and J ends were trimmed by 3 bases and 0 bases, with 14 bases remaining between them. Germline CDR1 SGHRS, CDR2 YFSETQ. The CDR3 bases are TGCGCCAGCAGCTCCGGAACTTCCCGTAGCACAGATACGCAGTATTTT. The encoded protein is CASSSGTSRSTDTQYF. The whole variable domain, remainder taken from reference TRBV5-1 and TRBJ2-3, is KAGVTQTPRYLIKTRGQQVTLSCSPISGHRSVSWYQQTPGQGLQFLFEYFSETQRNKGNFPGRFSGRQFSNSRSEMNVSTLELGDSALYLCASSSGTSRSTDTQYFGPGTRLTVL.

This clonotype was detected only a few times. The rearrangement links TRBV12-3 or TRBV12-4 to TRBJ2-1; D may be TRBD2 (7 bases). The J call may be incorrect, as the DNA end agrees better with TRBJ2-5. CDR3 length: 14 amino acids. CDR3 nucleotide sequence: TGTGCCAGCAGTACTGGGGGGGCCGAGGAGACCCAGTACTTC. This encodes CASSTGGAEETQYF.

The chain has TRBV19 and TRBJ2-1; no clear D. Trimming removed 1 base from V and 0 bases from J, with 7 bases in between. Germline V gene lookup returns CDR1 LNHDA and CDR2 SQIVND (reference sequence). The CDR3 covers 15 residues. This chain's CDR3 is CASSIARISYNEQFF. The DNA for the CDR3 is TGTGCCAGTAGTATAGCTAGAATCTCCTACAATGAGCAGTTCTTC.

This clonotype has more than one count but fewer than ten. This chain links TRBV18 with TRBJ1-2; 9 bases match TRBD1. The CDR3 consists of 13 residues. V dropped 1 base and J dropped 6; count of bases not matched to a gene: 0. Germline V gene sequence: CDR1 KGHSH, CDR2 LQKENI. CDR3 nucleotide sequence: TGTGCCAGCTCACCACGACAGGGGGATGGCTACACCTTC. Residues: CASSPRQGDGYTF.

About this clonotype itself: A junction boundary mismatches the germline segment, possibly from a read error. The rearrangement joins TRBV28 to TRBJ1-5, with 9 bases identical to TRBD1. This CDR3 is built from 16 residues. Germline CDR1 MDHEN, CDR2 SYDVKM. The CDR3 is CASSTGGAFSNQSQHF. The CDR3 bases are TGTGCCAGCAGTACAGGGGGCGCTTTTAGCAATCAGTCCCAGCATTTT.

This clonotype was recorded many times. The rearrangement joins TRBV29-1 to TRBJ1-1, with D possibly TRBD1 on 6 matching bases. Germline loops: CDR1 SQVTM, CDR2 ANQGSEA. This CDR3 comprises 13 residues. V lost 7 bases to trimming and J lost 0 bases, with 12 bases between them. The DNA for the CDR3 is TGCAGCGGGTGGGACACCTTGAACACTGAAGCTTTCTTT. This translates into CSGWDTLNTEAFF.

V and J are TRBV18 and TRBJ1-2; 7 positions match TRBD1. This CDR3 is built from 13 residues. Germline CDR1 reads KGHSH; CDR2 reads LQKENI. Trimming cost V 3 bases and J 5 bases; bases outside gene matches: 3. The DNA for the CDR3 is TGTGCCAGCTCACCGACAGGGACGTATGGCTACACCTTC. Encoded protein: CASSPTGTYGYTF.

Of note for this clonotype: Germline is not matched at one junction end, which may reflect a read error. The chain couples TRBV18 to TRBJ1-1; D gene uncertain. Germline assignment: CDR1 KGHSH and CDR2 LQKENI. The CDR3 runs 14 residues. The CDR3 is CASPPEGQLIEAFF. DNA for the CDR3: TGTGCCAGCCCACCCGAGGGCCAGCTTATTGAAGCTTTCTTT. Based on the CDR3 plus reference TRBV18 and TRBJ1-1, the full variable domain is NAGVMQNPRHLVRRRGQEARLRCSPMKGHSHVYWYRQLPEEGLKFMVYLQKENIIDESGMPKERFSAEFPKEGPSILRIQQVVRGDSAAYFCASPPEGQLIEAFFGQGTRLTVV.

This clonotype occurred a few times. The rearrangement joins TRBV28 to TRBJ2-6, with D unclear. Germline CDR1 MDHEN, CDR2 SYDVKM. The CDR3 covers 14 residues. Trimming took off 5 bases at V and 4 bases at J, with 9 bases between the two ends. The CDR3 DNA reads TGTGCCAGCAGTCCCAGTGCAGGGGCCAACGTCCTGACTTTC. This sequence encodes CASSPSAGANVLTF.

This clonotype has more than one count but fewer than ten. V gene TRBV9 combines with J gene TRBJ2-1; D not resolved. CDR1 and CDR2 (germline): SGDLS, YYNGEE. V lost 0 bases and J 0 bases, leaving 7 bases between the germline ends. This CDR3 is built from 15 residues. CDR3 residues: CASSVVLGSYNEQFF. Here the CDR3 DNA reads TGTGCCAGCAGCGTAGTCCTCGGCTCCTACAATGAGCAGTTCTTC.

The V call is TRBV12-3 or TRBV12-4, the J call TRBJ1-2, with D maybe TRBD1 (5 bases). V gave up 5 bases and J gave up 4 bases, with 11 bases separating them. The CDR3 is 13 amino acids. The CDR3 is CASSLKGSYGYTF. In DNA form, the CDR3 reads TGTGCCAGCAGTCTCAAGGGGAGCTATGGCTACACCTTC.

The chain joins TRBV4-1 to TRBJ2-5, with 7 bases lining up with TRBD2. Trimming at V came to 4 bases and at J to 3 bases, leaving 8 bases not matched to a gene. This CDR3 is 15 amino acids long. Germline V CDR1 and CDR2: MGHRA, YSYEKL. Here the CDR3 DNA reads TGCGCCAGCAGCCCGTACTCTAGCGGAGAAGAGACCCAGTACTTC. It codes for CASSPYSSGEETQYF.

CDR3 sequence (DNA): TGTGCCAGCAGTTACATCGGCAGGGGGTACCAAGAGACCCAGTACTTC. Its protein is CASSYIGRGYQETQYF. The chain couples TRBV6-5 to TRBJ2-5, with 7 positions matching TRBD1. The V gene's germline CDR1 is MNHEY and CDR2 SVGAGI. Germline trimming cut 2 bases from V and 0 bases from J; bases unmatched to any gene: 6. This CDR3 contains 16 residues.

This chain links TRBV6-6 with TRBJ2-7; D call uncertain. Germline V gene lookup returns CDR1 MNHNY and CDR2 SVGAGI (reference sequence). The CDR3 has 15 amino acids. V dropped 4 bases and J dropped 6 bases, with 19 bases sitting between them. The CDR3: CASSFGPQSTSEQYF. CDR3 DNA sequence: TGTGCCAGCAGTTTTGGGCCCCAAAGCACCTCCGAGCAGTACTTC.

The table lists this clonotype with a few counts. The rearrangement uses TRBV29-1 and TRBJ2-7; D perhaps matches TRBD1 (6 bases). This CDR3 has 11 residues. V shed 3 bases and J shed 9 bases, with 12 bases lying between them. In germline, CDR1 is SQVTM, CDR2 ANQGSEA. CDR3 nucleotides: TGCAGCGTTGAGTTAGAACAGGGGCAGTACTTC. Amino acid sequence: CSVELEQGQYF.

The CDR3 loop reads CSPGVGEFTQYF. The CDR3 DNA follows: TGCAGTCCCGGGGTGGGGGAGTTTACGCAGTATTTT. The V and J genes are TRBV20-1 and TRBJ2-3; either TRBD1 or TRBD2 may supply D (5 bases each). Germline CDR1 and CDR2: DFQATT and SNEGSKA (reference sequence). The CDR3 totals 12 residues. Deletions cut 8 bases from V and 8 bases from J, with 17 bases between.

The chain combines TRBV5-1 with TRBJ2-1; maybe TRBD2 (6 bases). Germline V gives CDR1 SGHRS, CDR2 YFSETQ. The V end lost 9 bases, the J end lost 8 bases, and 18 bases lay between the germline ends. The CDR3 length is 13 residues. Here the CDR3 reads CATRGNWEYEQFF. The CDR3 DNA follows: TGCGCCACCCGGGGGAACTGGGAGTATGAGCAGTTCTTC.

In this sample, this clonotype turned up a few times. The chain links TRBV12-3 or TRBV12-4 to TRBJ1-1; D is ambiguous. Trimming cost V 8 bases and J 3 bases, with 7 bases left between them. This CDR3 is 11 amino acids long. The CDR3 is CASRKDTEAFF. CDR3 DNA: TGTGCCAGCCGAAAGGACACTGAAGCTTTCTTT.

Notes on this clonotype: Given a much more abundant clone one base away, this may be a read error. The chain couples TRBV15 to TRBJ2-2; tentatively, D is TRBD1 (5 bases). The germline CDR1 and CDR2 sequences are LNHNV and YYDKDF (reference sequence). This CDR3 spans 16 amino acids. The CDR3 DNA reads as TGTGACACCAGCAGAGGAGTCCAGGGCCGAACCGGGGAGCTGTTTTTT. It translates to CDTSRGVQGRTGELFF.

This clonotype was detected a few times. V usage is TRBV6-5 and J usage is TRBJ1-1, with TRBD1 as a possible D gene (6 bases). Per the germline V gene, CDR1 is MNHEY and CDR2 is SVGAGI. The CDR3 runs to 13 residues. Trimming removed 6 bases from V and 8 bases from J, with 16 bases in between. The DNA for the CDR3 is TGTGCCAGCAGCCTGAAAACAGGGTTAGAAGCTTTCTTT. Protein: CASSLKTGLEAFF.

CDR3 amino acids: CASSLETVSVQETQYF. In DNA, the CDR3 is TGTGCCAGCAGCTTAGAGACAGTGAGCGTACAAGAGACCCAGTACTTC. J is TRBJ2-5 and V is TRBV7-2, with a tentative D call TRBD1 (5 bases). V shed 1 base and J shed 2 bases, with 14 bases lying between them. Germline CDR1 and CDR2: SGHTA and FQGNSA. The CDR3 contains 16 residues.

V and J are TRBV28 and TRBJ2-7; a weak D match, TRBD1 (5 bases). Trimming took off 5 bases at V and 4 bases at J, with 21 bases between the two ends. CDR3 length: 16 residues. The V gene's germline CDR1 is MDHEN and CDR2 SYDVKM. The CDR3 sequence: CASSLLIQGFEYEQYF. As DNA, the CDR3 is TGTGCCAGCAGTCTTCTCATTCAGGGTTTTGAATACGAGCAGTACTTC.

CDR3 amino acids: CASSLAGQKSGEQYF. CDR3 nucleotide sequence: TGCGCCAGCAGCTTGGCAGGCCAAAAGTCGGGCGAGCAGTACTTC. The chain couples TRBV5-1 to TRBJ2-7; no firm D call. The V and J ends lost 0 bases and 6 bases respectively, with 16 bases between them. CDR3 size: 15 residues. The germline gives CDR1 SGHRS, CDR2 YFSETQ.